The 25 T cell receptor beta chains listed next were all sequenced from one sample in a study of glioma-infiltrating T cells after dendritic cell vaccination. Profiling relied on immunoSEQ multiplex PCR, and the TCRdb table lists in-frame clones only, not all of them. The sample includes about 76,000 clones, around 87% of them seen just once. As to time point: after dendritic cell vaccination, including at tumor progression/relapse. Source: blood, taken after dendritic cell vaccination. The receptors originated from a human donor with glioblastoma.

The chain is built from TRBV7-9 and TRBJ2-7; D gene unclear. The CDR3 is 12 residues long. The V end was cut by 5 bases, the J end by 3 bases, with 8 bases between. The germline V gene encodes CDR1 SEHNR and CDR2 FQNEAQ (reference sequence). The CDR3 region has the DNA TGTGCCAGCAGCCGGTCCGGCTACGAGCAGTACTTC. Translating gives CASSRSGYEQYF.

About this clone itself: Germline is not matched at one junction end, which may reflect a read error. The J gene is TRBJ2-5, the V gene TRBV5-1; 9 bases line up with TRBD2. CDR3 length: 14 residues. The germline CDR1 and CDR2 sequences are SGHRS and YFSETQ. The CDR3 protein is CASRFSGGQETQYF. The CDR3 coding sequence is TGCGCCAGCCGCTTTAGCGGGGGCCAAGAGACCCAGTACTTC.

The CDR3 is CASSPSGIPSTDTQYF. CDR3 sequence (DNA): TGCGCCAGCAGCCCCTCCGGGATCCCGAGCACAGATACGCAGTATTTT. The chain uses TRBV5-1 and TRBJ2-3; the D gene is possibly TRBD2 (5 bases). The CDR3 consists of 16 residues. Germline-derived CDR1 and CDR2 are SGHRS and YFSETQ. The V gene lost 4 bases and the J gene lost 0 bases, with 15 bases spanning the gap. Variable domain in full (rest from reference TRBV5-1 and TRBJ2-3): KAGVTQTPRYLIKTRGQQVTLSCSPISGHRSVSWYQQTPGQGLQFLFEYFSETQRNKGNFPGRFSGRQFSNSRSEMNVSTLELGDSALYLCASSPSGIPSTDTQYFGPGTRLTVL.

Only one count was recorded for this clone. The chain carries TRBV10-1 and TRBJ2-2, with D uncertain. The CDR3 runs to 14 residues. From germline, CDR1 is WNHNN and CDR2 SYGVQD (reference sequence). V lost 0 bases and J 7 bases, leaving 9 bases between the germline ends. In DNA form, the CDR3 reads TGCGCCAGCAGTGAGTCTGGCACGGGCGGGGAGCTGTTTTTT. It codes for CASSESGTGGELFF.

V and J are TRBV11-1 and TRBJ2-5; D is perhaps TRBD2 (6 bases). Deletions cut 5 bases from V and 4 bases from J, with 11 bases between. The germline CDR1 and CDR2 sequences are SGHAT and FQDESV (reference sequence). The CDR3 has 13 amino acids. CDR3 residues: CASSPPGAETQYF. The CDR3 DNA is TGTGCCAGCAGCCCGCCGGGAGCAGAGACCCAGTACTTC.

This clone was found a few times. The chain is built from TRBV19 and TRBJ1-1; tentative D call: TRBD1 (6 bases). Germline V CDR1 and CDR2: LNHDA, SQIVND (reference sequence). V was pared by 4 bases and J by 0 bases, with 12 bases between. This CDR3 contains 15 residues. CDR3 nucleotide sequence: TGTGCCAGTAGTAAAACAGGGACCGTGAACACTGAAGCTTTCTTT. This codes for CASSKTGTVNTEAFF.

In regard to this clone: One junction end disagrees with the germline gene, perhaps due to a read error. The genes are TRBV5-1 and TRBJ2-3; a weak D match, TRBD2 (8 bases). The germline CDR1 and CDR2 sequences are SGHRS and YFSETQ. The length of the CDR3 is 16 residues. The CDR3 DNA sequence: TGCGCCAGCAACTTGTATGCGGGGGGACAGATAGATACGCAGTATTTT. Translating gives CASNLYAGGQIDTQYF.

V is TRBV5-1 and J is TRBJ1-1; D uncertain. CDR1 SGHRS and CDR2 YFSETQ come from the germline V gene. Trimming removed 5 bases at V and 4 bases at J, with 15 bases between. The CDR3 spans 14 residues. The CDR3 DNA reads as TGCGCCAGCAGGCGGAGGGAGTTCGTCACTGAAGCTTTCTTT. Translated: CASRRREFVTEAFF.

The chain employs TRBV7-3 and TRBJ2-3; 7 nucleotides line up with TRBD1. After removal of 6 bases from V and 14 bases from J, the junction contained 11 bases not matched to a gene. This CDR3 has 12 residues. Germline lookup yields CDR1 SGHTA and CDR2 FQGTGA. CDR3 sequence reads: CASSLGDSALYF. The DNA for the CDR3 is TGTGCCAGCAGTTTGGGGGACAGCGCCCTGTATTTT.

This clone was observed a handful of times. The V gene is TRBV5-1, the J gene TRBJ2-3; D is perhaps TRBD2 (5 bases). Trimming pared 1 base from V and 0 bases from J, leaving 12 bases between. The V gene's germline CDR1 is SGHRS and CDR2 YFSETQ. CDR3 size: 16 residues. This CDR3 is CASSLLGLPSTDTQYF. The CDR3 DNA reads TGCGCCAGCAGCTTGTTAGGACTCCCTAGCACAGATACGCAGTATTTT.

J is TRBJ1-1 and V is TRBV7-6; tentative D call: TRBD1 (6 bases). V was cut by 1 base and J by 0 bases, with 12 bases left in between. Germline V gives CDR1 SGHVS, CDR2 FNYEAQ. This CDR3 has 16 amino acids. For the CDR3, the DNA is TGTGCCAGCAGCTTAGACCCGACAGGTGTGAACACTGAAGCTTTCTTT. It is translated as CASSLDPTGVNTEAFF.

This clone was seen only a few times. This sequence joins TRBV7-9 and TRBJ1-1, with a weak D call TRBD1 (5 bases). The V gene's germline CDR1 is SEHNR and CDR2 FQNEAQ (reference sequence). V was clipped by 6 bases and J by 5 bases, with 13 bases between them. The CDR3 is 13 amino acids. The CDR3 DNA reads TGTGCCAGCAGGACAGAGGAAGGAACTGAAGCTTTCTTT. It specifies CASRTEEGTEAFF.

The chain carries TRBV5-1 and TRBJ2-2, with 9 bases fitting TRBD1. The CDR3 consists of 14 residues. From germline, CDR1 is SGHRS and CDR2 YFSETQ. Trimming at V came to 7 bases and at J to 5 bases, leaving 6 bases not matched to a gene. This CDR3 is CASGRDRVTGELFF. In DNA form, the CDR3 reads TGCGCCAGCGGTCGGGACAGGGTAACCGGGGAGCTGTTTTTT.

The chain joins TRBV5-8 to TRBJ1-2, with D unresolved. The CDR3 runs 12 residues. V was trimmed by 4 bases and J by 3 bases, leaving 7 bases between them. Per the germline V gene, CDR1 is SGHTS and CDR2 is YDEGEE. CDR3 region: CASSRRDYGYTF. The CDR3 coding sequence is TGTGCCAGCAGCCGTCGGGACTATGGCTACACCTTC.

J is TRBJ2-7 and V is TRBV10-2; no clear D. CDR3 length: 11 amino acids. Trimming removed 2 bases from V and 7 bases from J, with 6 bases in between. CDR1 is WSHSY, CDR2 SAAADI, per germline. The CDR3 DNA reads TGCGCCAGCAGTGAGGCCCAGGAGCAGTACTTC. Encoded protein: CASSEAQEQYF.

The chain employs TRBV6-5 and TRBJ1-2, with TRBD1 matching 8 bases. The V and J ends lost 5 bases and 5 bases, in that order; junction bases with no gene match: 7. Per germline, CDR1 MNHEY and CDR2 SVGAGI. This CDR3 contains 14 residues. The CDR3: CASSERTGRYGYTF. The CDR3 DNA is TGTGCCAGCAGTGAGAGGACAGGGCGGTATGGCTACACCTTC.

The V gene is TRBV5-6, the J gene TRBJ2-2; TRBD1 aligns across 7 bases. Germline V gene sequence: CDR1 SGHDT, CDR2 YYEEEE. The CDR3 length is 15 residues. Trimming took 2 bases from V and 1 from J; bases not matched to a gene: 2. The CDR3: CASSFGTENTGELFF. Here the CDR3 DNA reads TGTGCCAGCAGCTTTGGGACAGAGAACACCGGGGAGCTGTTTTTT.

The chain employs TRBV7-9 and TRBJ2-2; TRBD1 matches at 9 bases. Trimming cost V 6 bases and J 5 bases; bases outside gene matches: 7. The CDR3 covers 15 residues. Germline V lookup: CDR1 SEHNR, CDR2 FQNEAQ (reference sequence). In DNA, the CDR3 is TGTGCCAGCAGTCTCGACAGGGGGAATACCGGGGAGCTGTTTTTT. As protein: CASSLDRGNTGELFF.

This chain connects TRBV30 to TRBJ2-7; 8 bases map to TRBD2. The germline V gene encodes CDR1 GTSNPN and CDR2 SVGIG (reference sequence). V lost 5 bases and J lost 1; bases outside the gene matches: 7. This CDR3 is 14 amino acids long. CDR3 nucleotide sequence: TGTGCCTGGGCCGGGGGGGGAGGATCCTACGAGCAGTACTTC. Amino acid sequence: CAWAGGGGSYEQYF.

This clone came up a few times. V and J are TRBV18 and TRBJ2-1; D is possibly TRBD2 (6 bases). Looked up from germline, CDR1 is KGHSH and CDR2 is LQKENI. The germline V and J ends were trimmed by 2 bases and 10 bases, with 15 bases remaining between them. CDR3 length: 14 amino acids. The CDR3 DNA follows: TGTGCCAGCTCACCAACCGGGGGAGAAAAGGAGCAGTTCTTC. Translated: CASSPTGGEKEQFF.

The sample holds a few counts of this clone. The chain recombines TRBV7-8 with TRBJ1-6; 9 bases agree with TRBD1. V was clipped by 2 bases and J by 10 bases; unmatched bases: 0. The CDR3 consists of 13 residues. CDR1 and CDR2 from the germline V gene are SGHVS and FQNEAQ. As DNA, the CDR3 is TGTGCCAGCAGCTTAACAGGGGGCTCACCCCTCCACTTT. Protein product: CASSLTGGSPLHF.

Only one count was recorded for this clone. This chain connects TRBV7-9 to TRBJ1-6, with D possibly matching TRBD1 (5 bases). With 3 bases removed from V and 12 bases from J, the gap between germline ends came to 15 bases. The CDR3 runs 14 residues. From germline, CDR1 is SEHNR and CDR2 FQNEAQ (reference sequence). CDR3 bases: TGTGCCAGCAGCTTCGTACGGGGGTTGGGACCCCTCCACTTT. It is translated as CASSFVRGLGPLHF.

J is TRBJ2-7 and V is TRBV9, with D possibly being TRBD1 (6 bases). In germline, CDR1 is SGDLS, CDR2 YYNGEE. Trimming removed 3 bases at V and 7 bases at J, with 20 bases between. This CDR3 region has 15 residues. The CDR3: CASSARQETVREQYF. CDR3 DNA: TGTGCCAGCAGCGCCCGACAGGAAACAGTACGAGAGCAGTACTTC.

V usage is TRBV19 and J usage is TRBJ1-1; D unresolved. The CDR3 extends over 13 amino acids. Trimming removed 8 bases from V and 1 base from J, with 11 bases in between. From germline, CDR1 is LNHDA and CDR2 SQIVND (reference sequence). CDR3 DNA sequence: TGTGCCAGTGGGCCTAAAGCGAACACTGAAGCTTTCTTT. Translated: CASGPKANTEAFF.

V gene TRBV6-4 combines with J gene TRBJ1-2; D is perhaps TRBD1 (6 bases). Trimming took off 6 bases at V and 8 bases at J, with 13 bases between the two ends. The germline V gene encodes CDR1 MRHNA and CDR2 SNTAGT. The CDR3 extends over 12 amino acids. The CDR3 sequence: CASRQGEGGYTF. The DNA of the CDR3 is TGTGCCAGCAGACAGGGAGAAGGAGGCTACACCTTC.